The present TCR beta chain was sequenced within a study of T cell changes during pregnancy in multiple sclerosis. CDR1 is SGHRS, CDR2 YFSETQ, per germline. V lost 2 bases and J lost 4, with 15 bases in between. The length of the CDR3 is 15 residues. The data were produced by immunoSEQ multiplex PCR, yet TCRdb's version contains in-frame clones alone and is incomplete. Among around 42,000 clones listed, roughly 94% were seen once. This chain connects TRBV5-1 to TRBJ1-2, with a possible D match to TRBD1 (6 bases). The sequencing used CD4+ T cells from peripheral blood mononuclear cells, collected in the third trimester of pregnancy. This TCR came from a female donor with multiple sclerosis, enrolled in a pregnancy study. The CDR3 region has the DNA TGCGCCAGCAGCTTACCGGACAGAGAAATCTATGGCTACACCTTC. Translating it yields CASSLPDREIYGYTF.